This T cell receptor (beta chain) is from a study of T cell responses to AZD1222 COVID-19 vaccine. Study observations and caveats: Once two AZD1222 doses were given, Spike-specific TCR breadth and depth went up. The CD4 TCRs associated with vaccination extended across spike and predominated at 160-218 and 743-854. Clonal diversity was possibly underestimated; the donors were predominantly white British and more often female.

Of note for this clone: Its antigen is as yet unknown.

Here immunoSEQ multiplex PCR was the method, and the copy in TCRdb shows in-frame clones only, minus some. In the table there are just under 150,000 clones, 86% of which are singletons. Second doses at about 4 or about 12 weeks were pooled. V lost 0 bases to trimming and J lost 3 bases, with 9 bases between them. This CDR3 region has 15 residues. The germline V gene encodes CDR1 LGHDT and CDR2 YNNKEL (reference sequence). The input for sequencing was peripheral blood, taken 28 days after the second AZD1222 dose. The clonotype originates from an adult who received the AZD1222 COVID-19 vaccine. The V and J genes are TRBV3-1 (or the pseudogene TRBV3-2) and TRBJ1-5; D ambiguous. As DNA, the CDR3 is TGTGCCAGCAGCCAAGACGGAGGAAACAATCAGCCCCAGCATTTT. Translation gives CASSQDGGNNQPQHF.